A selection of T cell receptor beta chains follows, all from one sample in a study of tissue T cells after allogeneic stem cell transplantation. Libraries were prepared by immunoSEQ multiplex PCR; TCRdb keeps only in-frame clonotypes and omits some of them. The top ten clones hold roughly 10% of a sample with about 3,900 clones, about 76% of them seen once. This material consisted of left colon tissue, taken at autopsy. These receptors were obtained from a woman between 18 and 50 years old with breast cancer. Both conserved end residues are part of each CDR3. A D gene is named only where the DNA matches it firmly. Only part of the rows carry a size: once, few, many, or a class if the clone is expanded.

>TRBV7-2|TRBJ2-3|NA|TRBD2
TGTGCCAGCAGGTTGACTAGCGGGGGAGGTGGGACAGATACGCAGTATTTT
CASRLTSGGGGTDTQYF
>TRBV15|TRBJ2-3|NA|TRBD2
TGTGCCACCTCCCCAGGGAGGACTAGCGGGAGTGGGGATACGCAGTATTTT
CATSPGRTSGSGDTQYF
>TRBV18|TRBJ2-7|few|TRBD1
TGTGCCAGCTCTCCGACAGGGGGGCCCTACGAGCAGTACTTC
CASSPTGGPYEQYF
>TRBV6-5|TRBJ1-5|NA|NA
TGTGCCAGCAGTTACTCGAACCAGGCTGGGAGTCAGCCCCAGCATTTT
CASSYSNQAGSQPQHF
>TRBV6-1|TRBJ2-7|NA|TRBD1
TGTGCCAGCAGTGAGAGACAGGGGGTTAACTACGAGCAGTACTTC
CASSERQGVNYEQYF
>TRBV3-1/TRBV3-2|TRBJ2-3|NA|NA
TGTGCCAGCAGCCAAGACTGGCGGGCCGACACAGATACGCAGTATTTT
CASSQDWRADTDTQYF
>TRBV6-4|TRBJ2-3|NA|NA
TGTGCCAGCAGTGCGGACGGCACAGATACGCAGTATTTT
CASSADGTDTQYF
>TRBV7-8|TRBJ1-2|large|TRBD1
TGTGCCAGCACGGGACAGGGGGCTTTTGGCTACACCTTC
CASTGQGAFGYTF
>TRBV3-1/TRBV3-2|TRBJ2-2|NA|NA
TGTGCCAGCAGCCTCCGTAGACGGGACGGGGAGCTGTTTTTT
CASSLRRRDGELFF
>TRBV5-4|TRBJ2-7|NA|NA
TGTGCCAGCAGCTCCAGGGGGGGATCCTACGAGCAGTACTTC
CASSSRGGSYEQYF
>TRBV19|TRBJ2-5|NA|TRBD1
TGTGCCAGTAGTACCCCCCGGGACAGGGAAGAGACCCAGTACTTC
CASSTPRDREETQYF
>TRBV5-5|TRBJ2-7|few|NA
TGTGCCAGCAGCTCGGTGGGCACCTACGAGCAGTACTTC
CASSSVGTYEQYF
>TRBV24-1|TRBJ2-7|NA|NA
TGTGCCACCAGTGATTTCGGGCGAGGGTCCCACCTTACCTACGAGCAGTACTTC
CATSDFGRGSHLTYEQYF
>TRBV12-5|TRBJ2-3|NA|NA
TGTGCTAGTGCCTCCGGAGATACGCAGTATTTT
CASASGDTQYF
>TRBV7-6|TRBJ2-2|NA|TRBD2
TGTGCCAGCAGCTTGAGGCCGGGACTAGGCACCGGGGAGCTGTTTTTT
CASSLRPGLGTGELFF
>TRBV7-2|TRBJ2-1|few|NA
TGTGCCAGCTCGGATCAGGGGGGGGACGATCAGTTCTTC
CASSDQGGDDQFF
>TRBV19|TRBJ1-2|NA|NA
TGTGCCAGTAGTCTTCGGTCCTATGGCTACACCTTC
CASSLRSYGYTF
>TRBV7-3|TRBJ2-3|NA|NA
TGTGCCAGCAGCTTAATTGGTACAGATACGCAGTATTTT
CASSLIGTDTQYF
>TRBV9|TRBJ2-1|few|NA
TGTGCCAGCAGCGTAGGGTTGGGAGCCTTAAATGAGCAGTTCTTC
CASSVGLGALNEQFF
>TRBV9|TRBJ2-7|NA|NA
TGTGCCAGCAGCGCAGGGCCTGCCTACGAGCAGTACTTC
CASSAGPAYEQYF
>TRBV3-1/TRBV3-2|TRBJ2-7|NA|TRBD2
TGTGCCAGCAGCGACTACCCGAGCGGGGCCTTCTTC
CASSDYPSGAFF
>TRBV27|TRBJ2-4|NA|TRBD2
TGTGCCAGCAGTTCCACAGGACGGGAGGGAAACATTCAGTACTTC
CASSSTGREGNIQYF
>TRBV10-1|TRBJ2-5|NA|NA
TGCGCCAGCACCTTCGGACCGGGGAATGAGACCCAGTACTTC
CASTFGPGNETQYF
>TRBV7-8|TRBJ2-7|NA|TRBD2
TGTGCCAGCAGCGCGACCGGGACTACTGACTACGAGCAGTACTTC
CASSATGTTDYEQYF
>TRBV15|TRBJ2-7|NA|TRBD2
TGTGCCACCCGCTCCGGGGGGAGGTCCTACGAGCAGTACTTC
CATRSGGRSYEQYF
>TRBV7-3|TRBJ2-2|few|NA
TGTGCCAGCAGGAAAAGCGGTGGAGGGGAGCTGTTTTTT
CASRKSGGGELFF
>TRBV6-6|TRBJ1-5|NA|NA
TGTGCCAGCAGTTACTCGCGGCGGAATCAGCCCCAGCATTTT
CASSYSRRNQPQHF
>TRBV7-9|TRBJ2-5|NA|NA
TGTGCCAGCAGCTTGAGGGTTGAGACCCAGTACTTC
CASSLRVETQYF
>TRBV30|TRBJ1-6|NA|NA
TGTGCCCTTGGGGGGAAAGGCTCCTATAATTCACCCCTCCACTTT
CALGGKGSYNSPLHF
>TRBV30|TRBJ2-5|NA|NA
TGTGCCTGCCGTCGAGGAGGTCAAGAGACCCAGTACTTC
CACRRGGQETQYF
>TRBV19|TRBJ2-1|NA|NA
TGTGCCAGTAGTATAATGGACAGAAACAATGAGCAGTTCTTC
CASSIMDRNNEQFF
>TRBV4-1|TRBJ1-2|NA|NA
TGCGCCAGCAGCCCTGTCGCGAGACCCGACTATGGCTACACCTTC
CASSPVARPDYGYTF
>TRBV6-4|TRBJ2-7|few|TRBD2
TGTGCCACCCAGCGGGAGGACGAGCAGTACTTC
CATQREDEQYF
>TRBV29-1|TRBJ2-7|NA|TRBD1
TGCAGCGTCCTCGACAGGGCTACCTCCTACGAGCAGTACTTC
CSVLDRATSYEQYF
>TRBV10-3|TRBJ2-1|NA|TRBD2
TGTGCCATCAGTGAGTCGCGGGGGGAATCCAATGAGCAGTTCTTC
CAISESRGESNEQFF
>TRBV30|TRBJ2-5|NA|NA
TGTGCCTGGATAGGGGAGCTTCAAGAGACCCAGTACTTC
CAWIGELQETQYF
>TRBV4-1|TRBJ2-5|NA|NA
TGCGCCAGCAGCCAGGCCCTGCAAGAGACCCAGTACTTC
CASSQALQETQYF
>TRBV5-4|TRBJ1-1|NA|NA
TGTGCCAGCAGACAGGGGAACACTGAAGCTTTCTTT
CASRQGNTEAFF
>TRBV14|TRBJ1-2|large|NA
TGTGCCAGCAGCCAATCCCGACAGACTTACTACACCTTC
CASSQSRQTYYTF
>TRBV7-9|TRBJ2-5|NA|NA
TGTGCCAGCAGCTTAGGCCGCAGAGGAGGCTCCCCGAAGACCCAGTACTTC
CASSLGRRGGSPKTQYF
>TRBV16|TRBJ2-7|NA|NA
TGTGCCAGCAGCCAATTTGGGGGTTCCTCCTACGAGCAGTACTTC
CASSQFGGSSYEQYF
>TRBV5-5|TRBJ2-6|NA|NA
TGTGCCAGCAGCTTGTTGGCTGGGGCCAACGTCCTGACTTTC
CASSLLAGANVLTF
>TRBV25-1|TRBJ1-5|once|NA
TGTGCCAGCAGTGAATATAGAGGAGCGGCAGACTTAGGGACCCAGCATTTT
CASSEYRGAADLGTQHF
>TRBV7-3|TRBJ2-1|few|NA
TGTGCCAGCAGCTATCTCGCCGGCAGCTACAATGAGCAGTTCTTC
CASSYLAGSYNEQFF
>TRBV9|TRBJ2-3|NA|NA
TGTGCCAGCAGCGTAGGTTTAACCTACTCTAGCACAGATACGCAGTATTTT
CASSVGLTYSSTDTQYF
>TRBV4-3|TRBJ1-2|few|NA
TGCGCCAGCAGCCAAGTCGGAGGGTGGCATGGCTACACCTTC
CASSQVGGWHGYTF
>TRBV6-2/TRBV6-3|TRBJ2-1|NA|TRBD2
TGTGCCAGCAGTTACGGTAGCGGGGGTACCTACAATGAGCAGTTCTTC
CASSYGSGGTYNEQFF
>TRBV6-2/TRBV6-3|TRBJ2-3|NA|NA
TGTGCCAGCAGCCCCCGATTCGACAGTCGGGACGACACAGATACGCAGTATTTT
CASSPRFDSRDDTDTQYF
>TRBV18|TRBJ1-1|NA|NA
TGTGCCAGCTCACCACCGTTTAACAGTCGTGAAGCTTTCTTT
CASSPPFNSREAFF
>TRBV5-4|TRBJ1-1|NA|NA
TGTGCCAGCAGCTCAAGAGGAGGAACCACTGAAGCTTTCTTT
CASSSRGGTTEAFF
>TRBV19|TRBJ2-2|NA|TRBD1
TGTGCCAGTAGCCCAGCCATGGGACAGGCCTCGAACACCGGGGAGCTGTTTTTT
CASSPAMGQASNTGELFF
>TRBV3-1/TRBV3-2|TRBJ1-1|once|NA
TGTGCCAGCAGCAGACGACGGGACACCGGCCGTGAAGCTTTCTTT
CASSRRRDTGREAFF
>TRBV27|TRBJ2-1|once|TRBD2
TGTGCCAGCAGTGGAGCTAGCGGGAAGGGCCATGAGCAGTTCTTC
CASSGASGKGHEQFF
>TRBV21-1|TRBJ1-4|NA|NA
TGTGCCAGCTACGCAGGAGATGAAAAACTGTTTTTT
CASYAGDEKLFF
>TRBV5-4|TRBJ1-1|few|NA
TGTGCCAGCAGCTACGCCGGGATCTCTGAAGCTTTCTTT
CASSYAGISEAFF
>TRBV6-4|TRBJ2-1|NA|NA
TGTGCCAGCAGGGAAACAGGGAACTCCGGTGAGCAGTTCTTC
CASRETGNSGEQFF
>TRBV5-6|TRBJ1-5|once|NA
TGTGCCAGCAGCTTGGGACAGCCAGATCAGCCCCAGCATTTT
CASSLGQPDQPQHF
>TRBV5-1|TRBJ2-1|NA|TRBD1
TGCGCCAGCAGCCTTAGGACAGGGGAGTTCCACAATGAGCAGTTCTTC
CASSLRTGEFHNEQFF
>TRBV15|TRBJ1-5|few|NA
TGTGCCACCAGCAGAGATAGGGGGAGTGGGGGTAATCAGCCCCAGCATTTT
CATSRDRGSGGNQPQHF
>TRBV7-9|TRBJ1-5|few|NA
TGTGCCAGCAGCTTAGAGGAGGGCGCGAAAAGCAATCAGCCCCAGCATTTT
CASSLEEGAKSNQPQHF